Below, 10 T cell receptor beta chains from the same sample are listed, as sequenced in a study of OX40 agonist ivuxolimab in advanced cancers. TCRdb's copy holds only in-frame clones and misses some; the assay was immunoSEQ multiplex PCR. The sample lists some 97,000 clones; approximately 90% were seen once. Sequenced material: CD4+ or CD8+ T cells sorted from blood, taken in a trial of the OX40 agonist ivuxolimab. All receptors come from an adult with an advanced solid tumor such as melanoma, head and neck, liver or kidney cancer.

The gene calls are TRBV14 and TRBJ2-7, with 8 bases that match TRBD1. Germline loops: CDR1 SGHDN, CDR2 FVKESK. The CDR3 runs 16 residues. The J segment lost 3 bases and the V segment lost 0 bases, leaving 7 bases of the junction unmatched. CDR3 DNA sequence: TGTGCCAGCAGCCAAGATCCCCACAGGGGGAGCTACGAGCAGTACTTC. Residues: CASSQDPHRGSYEQYF.

The CDR3 is CATDRARNTEAFF. CDR3 sequence (DNA): TGTGCCACGGACAGGGCCCGGAACACTGAAGCTTTCTTT. V gene TRBV2 combines with J gene TRBJ1-1; 8 bases align to TRBD1. With 10 bases clipped from V and 1 base from J, the junction kept 5 bases outside the gene matches. This CDR3 is built from 13 residues. Germline V gene sequence: CDR1 SNHLY, CDR2 FYNNEI.

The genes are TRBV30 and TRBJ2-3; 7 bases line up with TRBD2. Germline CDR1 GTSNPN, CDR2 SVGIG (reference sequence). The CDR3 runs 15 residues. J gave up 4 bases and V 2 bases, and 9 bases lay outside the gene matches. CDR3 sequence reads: CAWSWGGRGADTQYF. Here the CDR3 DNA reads TGTGCCTGGAGTTGGGGCGGGAGAGGAGCAGATACGCAGTATTTT. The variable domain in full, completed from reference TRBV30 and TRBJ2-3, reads SQTIHQWPATLVQPVGSPLSLECTVEGTSNPNLYWYRQAAGRGLQLLFYSVGIGQISSEVPQNLSASRPQDRQFILSSKKLLLSDSGFYLCAWSWGGRGADTQYFGPGTRLTVL.

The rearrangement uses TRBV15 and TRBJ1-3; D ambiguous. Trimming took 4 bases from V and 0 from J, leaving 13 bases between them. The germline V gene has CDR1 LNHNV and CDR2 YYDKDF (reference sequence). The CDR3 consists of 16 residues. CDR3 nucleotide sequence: TGTGCCACCAGCAAAAAAAAAGGTTCCTCTGGAAACACCATATATTTT. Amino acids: CATSKKKGSSGNTIYF.

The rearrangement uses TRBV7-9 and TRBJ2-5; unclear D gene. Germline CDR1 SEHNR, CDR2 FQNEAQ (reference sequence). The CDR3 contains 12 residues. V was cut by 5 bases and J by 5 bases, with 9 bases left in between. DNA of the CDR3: TGTGCCAGCAGCCGGAGCCACGAGACCCAGTACTTC. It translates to CASSRSHETQYF.

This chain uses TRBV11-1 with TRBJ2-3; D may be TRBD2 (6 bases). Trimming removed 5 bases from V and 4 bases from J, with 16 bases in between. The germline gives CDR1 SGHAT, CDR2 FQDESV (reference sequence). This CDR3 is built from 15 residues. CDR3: CASSPAPTGADTQYF. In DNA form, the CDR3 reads TGTGCCAGCAGCCCGGCCCCTACGGGGGCAGATACGCAGTATTTT.

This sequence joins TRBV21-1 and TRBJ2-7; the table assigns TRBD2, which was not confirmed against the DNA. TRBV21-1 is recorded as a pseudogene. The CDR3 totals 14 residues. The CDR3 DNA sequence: TGTGCCAGCAGCAATGTTGGCGGAGGCTACGAGCAGTACTTC. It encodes CASSNVGGGYEQYF.

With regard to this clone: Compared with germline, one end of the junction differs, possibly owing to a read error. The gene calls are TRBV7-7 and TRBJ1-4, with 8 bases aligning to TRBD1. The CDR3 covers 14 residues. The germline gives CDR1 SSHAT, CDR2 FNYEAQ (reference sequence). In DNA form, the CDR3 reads TGTGCTAGCAGCTTATGGACAGGGAATGAAAAACTGTTTTTT. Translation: CASSLWTGNEKLFF.

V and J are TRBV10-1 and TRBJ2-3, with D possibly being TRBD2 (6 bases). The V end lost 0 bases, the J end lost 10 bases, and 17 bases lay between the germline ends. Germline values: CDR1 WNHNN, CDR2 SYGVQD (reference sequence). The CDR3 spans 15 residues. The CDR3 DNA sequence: TGCGCCAGCAGTGAGTCGATCCAGCGGGTCCTCCCGCAGTATTTT. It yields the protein CASSESIQRVLPQYF.

The CDR3 loop is CASSFLAGGPYEQYF. The CDR3 DNA is TGTGCCAGCAGTTTTTTAGCGGGAGGTCCCTACGAGCAGTACTTC. The genes are TRBV6-1 and TRBJ2-7; 10 bases align to TRBD2. The CDR3 contains 15 residues. Trimming at V came to 5 bases and at J to 2 bases, leaving 6 bases not matched to a gene. Germline values: CDR1 MNHNS, CDR2 SASEGT.